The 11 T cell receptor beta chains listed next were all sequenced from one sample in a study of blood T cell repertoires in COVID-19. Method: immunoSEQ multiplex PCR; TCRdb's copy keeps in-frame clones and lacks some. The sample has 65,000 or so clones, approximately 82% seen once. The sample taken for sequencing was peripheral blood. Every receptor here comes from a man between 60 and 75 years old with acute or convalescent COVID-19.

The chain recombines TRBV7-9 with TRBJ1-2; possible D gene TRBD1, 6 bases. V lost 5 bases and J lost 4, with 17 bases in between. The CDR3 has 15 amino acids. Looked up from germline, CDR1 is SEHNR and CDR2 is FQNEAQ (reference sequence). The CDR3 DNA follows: TGTGCCAGCAGCCTTACAGGGAACTCGGCCTATGGCTACACCTTC. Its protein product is CASSLTGNSAYGYTF.

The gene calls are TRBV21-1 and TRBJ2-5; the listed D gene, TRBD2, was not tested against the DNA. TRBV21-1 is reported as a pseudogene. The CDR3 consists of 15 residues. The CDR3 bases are TGTGCCAGCAGCCCCGACGGGGGAAACCAAGAGACCCAGTACTTC. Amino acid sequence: CASSPDGGNQETQYF.

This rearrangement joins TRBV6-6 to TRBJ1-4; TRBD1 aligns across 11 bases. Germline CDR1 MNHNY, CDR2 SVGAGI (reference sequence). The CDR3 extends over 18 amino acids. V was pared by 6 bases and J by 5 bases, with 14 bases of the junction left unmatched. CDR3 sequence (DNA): TGTGCCAGCAGCCGAAGGAGTGGGACAGGGGGTCCGAATGAAAAACTGTTTTTT. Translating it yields CASSRRSGTGGPNEKLFF.

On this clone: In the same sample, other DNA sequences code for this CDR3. The CDR3 protein is CASSLRENTEAFF. CDR3 nucleotide sequence: TGTGCCAGCAGTTTGAGGGAAAACACTGAAGCTTTCTTT. The gene calls are TRBV12-3 or TRBV12-4 and TRBJ1-1; D call uncertain. V lost 3 bases and J lost 2, with 7 bases in between. CDR3 length equals 13 residues.

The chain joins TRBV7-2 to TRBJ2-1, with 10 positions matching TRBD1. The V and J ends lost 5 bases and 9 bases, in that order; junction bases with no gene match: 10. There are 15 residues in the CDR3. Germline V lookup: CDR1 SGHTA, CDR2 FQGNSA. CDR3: CASSPELGQGPEQFF. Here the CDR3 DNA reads TGTGCCAGCAGCCCAGAGCTGGGACAGGGGCCTGAGCAGTTCTTC.

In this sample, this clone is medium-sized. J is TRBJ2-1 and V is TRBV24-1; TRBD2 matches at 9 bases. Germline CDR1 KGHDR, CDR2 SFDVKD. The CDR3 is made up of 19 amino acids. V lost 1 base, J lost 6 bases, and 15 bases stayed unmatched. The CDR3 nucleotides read TGTGCCACCAGTGATTTAGATCGAACTAGCGGGTCTGACCCCAATGAGCAGTTCTTC. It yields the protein CATSDLDRTSGSDPNEQFF.

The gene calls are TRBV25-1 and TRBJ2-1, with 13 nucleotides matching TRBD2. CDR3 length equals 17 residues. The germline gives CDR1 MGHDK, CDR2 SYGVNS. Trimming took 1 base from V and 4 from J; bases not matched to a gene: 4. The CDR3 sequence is CASSEFGLAGVYNEQFF. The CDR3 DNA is TGTGCCAGCAGTGAATTCGGACTAGCGGGGGTGTACAATGAGCAGTTCTTC.

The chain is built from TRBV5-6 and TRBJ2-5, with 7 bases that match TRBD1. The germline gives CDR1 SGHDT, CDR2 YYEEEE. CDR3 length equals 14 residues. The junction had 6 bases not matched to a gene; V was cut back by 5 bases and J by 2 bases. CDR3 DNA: TGTGCCAGCAGTGAGGGACAGATACAAGAGACCCAGTACTTC. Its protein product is CASSEGQIQETQYF.

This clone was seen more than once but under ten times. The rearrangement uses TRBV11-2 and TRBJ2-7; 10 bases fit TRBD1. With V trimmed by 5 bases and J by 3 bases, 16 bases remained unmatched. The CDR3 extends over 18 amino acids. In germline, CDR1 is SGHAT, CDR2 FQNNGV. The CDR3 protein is CASSPVGRRTGGGYEQYF. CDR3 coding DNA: TGTGCCAGCAGCCCCGTGGGGCGGAGGACAGGGGGTGGCTACGAGCAGTACTTC.

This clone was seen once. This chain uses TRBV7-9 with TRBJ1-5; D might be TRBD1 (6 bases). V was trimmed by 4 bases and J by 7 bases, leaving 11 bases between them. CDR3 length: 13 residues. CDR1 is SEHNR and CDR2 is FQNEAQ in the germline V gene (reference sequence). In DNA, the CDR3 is TGTGCCAGCAGCTCCGACAGGTCCCAGCCCCAGCATTTT. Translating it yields CASSSDRSQPQHF.

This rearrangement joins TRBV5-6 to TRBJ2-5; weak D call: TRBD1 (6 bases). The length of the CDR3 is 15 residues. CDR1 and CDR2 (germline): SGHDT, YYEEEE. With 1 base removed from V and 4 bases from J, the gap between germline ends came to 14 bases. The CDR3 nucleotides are TGTGCCAGCAGCTTGATTTCAGGGGTGGGAGAGACCCAGTACTTC. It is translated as CASSLISGVGETQYF.